This T cell receptor beta chain was recovered during a study of lymphopenia after photon versus proton radiotherapy. Study outcomes and limitations: Proton therapy kept repertoires fairly stable, unlike photons, which gained effector/memory cells. After the lymphocyte nadir, photon-treated repertoires showed oligoclonal expansion, especially of CD8+ Temra cells.

To note about this clone: Its antigen is currently unknown.

This CDR3 comprises 16 residues. Germline V gene lookup returns CDR1 SEHNR and CDR2 FQNEAQ (reference sequence). J gave up 5 bases and V 5 bases, and 12 bases lay outside the gene matches. Data came from immunoSEQ multiplex PCR; TCRdb stores just in-frame clones and leaves some out. The sample shows 20,000 to 25,000 clones, about 93% of them seen only once. The chain links TRBV7-9 to TRBJ1-2; 9 bases agree with TRBD1. The receptor was isolated from a woman in her seventies with pancreatic cancer. Some clones in this sample may be carry-over from other donors' samples. Sequenced here: peripheral blood, sampled from a patient treated with proton-based radiotherapy. The CDR3 protein is CASSAGGGQGLYGYTF. CDR3 coding DNA: TGTGCCAGCAGCGCGGGGGGCGGACAGGGGCTATATGGCTACACCTTC.